This entry is about one T cell receptor (beta chain). Its antigen remains unknown. This specimen comes from a study of T cell responses to AZD1222 COVID-19 vaccine. Findings of the study overall: Donors skewed white British and female; clonal diversity was possibly underestimated. Of the AZD1222 recipients, only 6 or 7 were seropositive at baseline. Every sample of the repertoires postdated the peak T cell response.

The protocol was immunoSEQ multiplex PCR, while the TCRdb copy is restricted to in-frame clones and leaves out a portion. In the table there are 100,000 to 150,000 clones, 80% to 90% of which are singletons. Germline V gene sequence: CDR1 SGHNT, CDR2 YENEEA. V lost 5 bases and J lost 3, with 10 bases in between. This CDR3 is 13 amino acids long. This specimen consisted of peripheral blood, obtained 28 days after the second AZD1222 dose. This chain joins TRBV11-3 and TRBJ1-1, with D possibly matching TRBD1 (6 bases). This clonotype was sampled from an adult who received the AZD1222 COVID-19 vaccine. Here the CDR3 reads CASSATGYTEAFF. In DNA, the CDR3 is TGTGCCAGCAGCGCTACAGGGTACACTGAAGCTTTCTTT.